Listed below are T cell receptor beta chains from one sample, sequenced in a study of T cell responses to AZD1222 COVID-19 vaccine. Measured with immunoSEQ multiplex PCR; TCRdb has only the in-frame clones, and not every one. The sample has 50,000 to 70,000 clones; approximately 92% are singletons. Sample: peripheral blood, taken 28 days after the second AZD1222 dose. Every receptor here comes from an adult who received the AZD1222 COVID-19 vaccine. The CDR3 runs from the conserved cysteine through the conserved F or W.

CDR3aa: CASSPEGAFQETQYF
j_gene: TRBJ2-5
v_gene: TRBV18

CDR3aa: CASSAGGGETQYF
j_gene: TRBJ2-5
v_gene: TRBV10-1

CDR3aa: CASSEAGRAGGVFF
j_gene: TRBJ2-1
v_gene: TRBV2

CDR3aa: CASSPISGSHNEQFF
j_gene: TRBJ2-1
v_gene: TRBV5-8

CDR3aa: CASSLAGNQPQHF
j_gene: TRBJ1-5
v_gene: TRBV12-3/TRBV12-4

CDR3aa: CASSLDVQGSYEQYF
j_gene: TRBJ2-7
v_gene: TRBV5-1

CDR3aa: CSFGTGLNTEAFF
j_gene: TRBJ1-1
v_gene: TRBV29-1

CDR3aa: CASSPGTGRYEQYF
j_gene: TRBJ2-7
v_gene: TRBV6-5

CDR3aa: CASSQSLAGADTQYF
j_gene: TRBJ2-3
v_gene: TRBV7-6

CDR3aa: CAWSVQGAGGYGYTF
j_gene: TRBJ1-2
v_gene: TRBV30

CDR3aa: CATSRVRQSSGANVLTF
j_gene: TRBJ2-6
v_gene: TRBV15

CDR3aa: CASGPGLAGETQYF
j_gene: TRBJ2-5
v_gene: TRBV12-5

CDR3aa: CASSRTGGYEQYF
j_gene: TRBJ2-7
v_gene: TRBV2

CDR3aa: CATMRGGGSDTQYF
j_gene: TRBJ2-3
v_gene: TRBV10-3

CDR3aa: CASSLGRDPSPKTQYF
j_gene: TRBJ2-5
v_gene: TRBV5-4

CDR3aa: CASSHPSTSYGYTF
j_gene: TRBJ1-2
v_gene: TRBV5-4

CDR3aa: CASSQVRGMDGYTF
j_gene: TRBJ1-2
v_gene: TRBV14

CDR3aa: CASSLRPNSGANVLTF
j_gene: TRBJ2-6
v_gene: TRBV11-2

CDR3aa: CASSQVTSVREQYF
j_gene: TRBJ2-7
v_gene: TRBV4-1

CDR3aa: CASSLGTEKNTEAFF
j_gene: TRBJ1-1
v_gene: TRBV7-9

CDR3aa: CASSPRTGNSPLHF
j_gene: TRBJ1-6
v_gene: TRBV3-1/TRBV3-2

CDR3aa: CASSSRGLQGWTGELFF
j_gene: TRBJ2-2
v_gene: TRBV5-6

CDR3aa: CASSPDSVNTEAFF
j_gene: TRBJ1-1
v_gene: TRBV18

CDR3aa: CATSDSLSHKKQYF
j_gene: TRBJ2-3
v_gene: TRBV24-1

CDR3aa: CATSNLLGNEQFF
j_gene: TRBJ2-1
v_gene: TRBV15

CDR3aa: CASSQGLAGVLPPPYEQYF
j_gene: TRBJ2-7
v_gene: TRBV4-2

CDR3aa: CASSQGLAYEQYF
j_gene: TRBJ2-7
v_gene: TRBV27